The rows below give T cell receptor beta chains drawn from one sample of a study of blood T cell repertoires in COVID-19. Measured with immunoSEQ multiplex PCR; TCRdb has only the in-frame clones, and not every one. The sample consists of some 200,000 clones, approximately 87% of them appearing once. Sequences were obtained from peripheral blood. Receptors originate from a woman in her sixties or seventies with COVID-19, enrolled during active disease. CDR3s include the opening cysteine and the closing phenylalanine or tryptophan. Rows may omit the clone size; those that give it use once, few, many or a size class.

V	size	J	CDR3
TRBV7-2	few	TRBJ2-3	CASSLGQSTDTQYF
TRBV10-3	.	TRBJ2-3	CAISESWASGTSGTDTQYF
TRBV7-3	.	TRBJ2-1	CASSLTRENEQFF
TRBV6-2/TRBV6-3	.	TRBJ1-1	CASSHGGAGDTEAFF
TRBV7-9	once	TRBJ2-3	CASSSSGGLGDTQYF
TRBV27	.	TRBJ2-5	CASSPRGVGWETQYF
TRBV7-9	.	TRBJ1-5	CASSFGSGNQPQHF
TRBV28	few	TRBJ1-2	CASSQSHTGNKAYGYTF
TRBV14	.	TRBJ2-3	CASSPSGGRADTQYF
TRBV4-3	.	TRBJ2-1	CASSQTGVGYNEQFF
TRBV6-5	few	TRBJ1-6	CASRTPGGKNSPLHF
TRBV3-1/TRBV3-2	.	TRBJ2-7	CASSPGTSGSYEQYF
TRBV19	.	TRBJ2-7	CASSIDRGTYEQYF
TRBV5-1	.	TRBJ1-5	CASSLNSNQPQHF
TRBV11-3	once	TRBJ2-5	CASSSPRASGRETQYF